These 31 T cell receptor beta chains originate from one sample sequenced in a study of cytomegalovirus exposure and HLA in healthy donors. The method was immunoSEQ multiplex PCR; TCRdb's version includes in-frame clones alone and lacks a portion of them. The repertoire holds tens of thousands of clones, 90% to 95% seen once, with less than 1.5% in the top ten. The sequenced sample was PBMCs. Every receptor here comes from a woman in her twenties or thirties in good health and CMV-seropositive.

In DNA form, the CDR3 reads TGCGCCAGCAGCTGGGGACAGGGTGGCACTGAAGCTTTCTTT. Protein product: CASSWGQGGTEAFF. The chain recombines TRBV5-1 with TRBJ1-1; 9 nucleotides match TRBD1. Germline CDR1 is SGHRS and CDR2 is YFSETQ. The CDR3 totals 14 residues. The V gene end was trimmed by 3 bases and the J gene end by 4 bases; junction bases not matched to a gene: 4. The entire variable domain, with the rest obtained from reference TRBV5-1 and TRBJ1-1, is as follows: KAGVTQTPRYLIKTRGQQVTLSCSPISGHRSVSWYQQTPGQGLQFLFEYFSETQRNKGNFPGRFSGRQFSNSRSEMNVSTLELGDSALYLCASSWGQGGTEAFFGQGTRLTVV.

The sample holds one count of this clone. The gene calls are TRBV28 and TRBJ2-1; 12 nucleotides align to TRBD2. The germline V gene has CDR1 MDHEN and CDR2 SYDVKM. This CDR3 spans 17 amino acids. V lost 3 bases to trimming and J lost 4 bases; unmatched junction nucleotides: 7. CDR3 in amino acids: CASSLDLGLAGYNEQFF. CDR3 DNA: TGTGCCAGCAGTTTGGACTTAGGACTAGCGGGATACAATGAGCAGTTCTTC.

The rearrangement links TRBV28 to TRBJ1-2, with D possibly matching TRBD1 (5 bases). Trimming cost V 6 bases and J 7 bases, with 18 bases left between them. CDR3 length: 14 residues. Germline V gene lookup returns CDR1 MDHEN and CDR2 SYDVKM. Here the CDR3 reads CASRFPGGGPGYTF. The CDR3 nucleotides are TGTGCCAGCAGGTTCCCGGGGGGGGGTCCTGGCTACACCTTC.

A word on this clone: An end of the junction differs from the germline gene, which may be a read error. The same CDR3 can be traced to other DNA sequences in this sample. The chain combines TRBV30 with TRBJ1-2; D gene ambiguous. Germline CDR1 is GTSNPN and CDR2 is SVGIG (reference sequence). The CDR3 extends over 16 amino acids. CDR3 protein: CAWSVGGGLSNYGYTF. The CDR3 bases are TGTGCCTGGAGTGTAGGAGGCGGCCTCTCTAACTATGGCTACACCTTT. Complete variable domain (other parts from reference TRBV30 and TRBJ1-2): SQTIHQWPATLVQPVGSPLSLECTVEGTSNPNLYWYRQAAGRGLQLLFYSVGIGQISSEVPQNLSASRPQDRQFILSSKKLLLSDSGFYLCAWSVGGGLSNYGYTFGSGTRLTVV.

This chain links TRBV6-6 with TRBJ2-1; TRBD2 is a possible D gene (6 bases). Trimming removed 2 bases from V and 5 bases from J, with 10 bases in between. Germline V lookup: CDR1 MNHNY, CDR2 SVGAGI (reference sequence). CDR3 length: 14 residues. The CDR3 bases are TGTGCCAGCAGTTACGTGGGACTTGACAATGAGCAGTTCTTC. Translating it yields CASSYVGLDNEQFF.

The chain joins TRBV5-5 to TRBJ2-5; perhaps TRBD2 as D (6 bases). V lost 2 bases to trimming and J lost 3 bases, with 14 bases between them. The CDR3 consists of 15 residues. The V gene's germline CDR1 is SGHKS and CDR2 YYEKEE (reference sequence). CDR3 residues: CASSFFLTGEETQYF. CDR3 coding DNA: TGTGCCAGCAGCTTTTTCCTAACGGGGGAAGAGACCCAGTACTTC. The whole variable domain, remainder taken from reference TRBV5-5 and TRBJ2-5, is DAGVTQSPTHLIKTRGQQVTLRCSPISGHKSVSWYQQVLGQGPQFIFQYYEKEERGRGNFPDRFSARQFPNYSSELNVNALLLGDSALYLCASSFFLTGEETQYFGPGTRLLVL.

V gene TRBV27 combines with J gene TRBJ2-7; 8 nucleotides line up with TRBD2. The J segment lost 3 bases and the V segment lost 0 bases, leaving 4 bases of the junction unmatched. Germline CDR1 reads MNHEY; CDR2 reads SMNVEV (reference sequence). The length of the CDR3 is 15 residues. In DNA form, the CDR3 reads TGTGCCAGCAGTTTATCTGGCCTAGCGGGCTACGAGCAGTACTTC. Translated: CASSLSGLAGYEQYF.

This clone was counted a single time. A junction end diverges from the germline sequence, so it may reflect a read error. The chain is built from TRBV6-5 and TRBJ2-4; a weak D match, TRBD1 (6 bases). Looked up from germline, CDR1 is MNHEY and CDR2 is SVGAGI. The CDR3 extends over 14 amino acids. The CDR3 sequence: CASSYNRATNIQYF. The CDR3 coding sequence is TGTGCCAGCAGTTACAACAGGGCCACAAACATTCAGTACTTC.

This chain links TRBV7-8 with TRBJ2-1; tentatively, D is TRBD2 (5 bases). Germline values: CDR1 SGHVS, CDR2 FQNEAQ. The V and J ends lost 5 bases and 4 bases respectively, with 9 bases between them. This CDR3 has 13 amino acids. The CDR3 sequence: CASSVTRYNEQFF. The CDR3 bases are TGTGCCAGCAGCGTAACTAGATACAATGAGCAGTTCTTC.

The rearrangement joins TRBV9 to TRBJ2-1; 10 bases fit TRBD2. The trim removed 0 bases at V and 8 bases at J, leaving 11 bases unmatched. Germline V lookup: CDR1 SGDLS, CDR2 YYNGEE. The CDR3 runs 17 residues. The CDR3 sequence: CASSVERTSGPGDEQFF. CDR3 nucleotides: TGTGCCAGCAGCGTAGAAAGGACTAGCGGTCCCGGGGATGAGCAGTTCTTC.

The chain carries TRBV4-3 and TRBJ2-1; the match to TRBD2 covers 8 bases. The V segment lost 0 bases and the J segment 4 bases; nucleotides outside the gene matches: 2. CDR3 length: 15 residues. Per germline, CDR1 LGHNA and CDR2 YSLEER. The CDR3: CASSQEQRGYNEQFF. The CDR3 DNA reads TGCGCCAGCAGCCAAGAACAGCGGGGGTACAATGAGCAGTTCTTC.

This chain uses TRBV6-5 with TRBJ2-5, with 12 nucleotides matching TRBD2. CDR3 length: 14 residues. Germline trimming cut 8 bases from V and 5 bases from J; bases unmatched to any gene: 6. CDR1 and CDR2 (germline): MNHEY, SVGAGI. Here the CDR3 reads CASGRLAGAETQYF. In nucleotides, the CDR3 is TGTGCCAGCGGCCGACTAGCGGGAGCGGAGACCCAGTACTTC.

V is TRBV5-4 and J is TRBJ2-7; a weak D match, TRBD2 (6 bases). CDR3 length: 16 residues. Germline V lookup: CDR1 SGHNT, CDR2 YYREEE (reference sequence). V lost 2 bases and J 2 bases, leaving 17 bases between the germline ends. As DNA, the CDR3 is TGTGCCAGCAGCTTCGATCCAACGGGGGTAACCTACGAGCAGTACTTC. Translated, it gives CASSFDPTGVTYEQYF.

The rearrangement joins TRBV4-1 to TRBJ2-3, with D tentatively TRBD1 (6 bases). CDR1 and CDR2 from the germline V gene are MGHRA and YSYEKL. The CDR3 consists of 17 residues. With 0 bases removed from V and 3 bases from J, the gap between germline ends came to 16 bases. The CDR3 loop reads CASSQDRGGYRTDTQYF. CDR3 DNA: TGCGCCAGCAGCCAAGACAGGGGCGGATATCGGACAGATACGCAGTATTTT.

This clone was recorded once. V is TRBV27 and J is TRBJ2-1; 9 bases map to TRBD2. With 3 bases clipped from V and 7 bases from J, the junction kept 19 bases outside the gene matches. CDR1 and CDR2 from the germline V gene are MNHEY and SMNVEV (reference sequence). The CDR3 is 19 amino acids. This CDR3 is CASSFGTGGSGSLGNEQFF. In DNA form, the CDR3 reads TGTGCCAGCAGTTTCGGGACGGGGGGTAGCGGGAGTTTGGGTAATGAGCAGTTCTTC.

The rearrangement joins TRBV5-6 to TRBJ2-7, with a tentative D call TRBD2 (6 bases). The CDR3 covers 14 residues. Looked up from germline, CDR1 is SGHDT and CDR2 is YYEEEE. V lost 0 bases to trimming and J lost 0 bases, with 7 bases between them. DNA of the CDR3: TGTGCCAGCAGCTTGGACGGGAGCTCCTACGAGCAGTACTTC. Its protein product is CASSLDGSSYEQYF. Based on the CDR3 plus reference TRBV5-6 and TRBJ2-7, the full variable domain is DAGVTQSPTHLIKTRGQQVTLRCSPKSGHDTVSWYQQALGQGPQFIFQYYEEEERQRGNFPDRFSGHQFPNYSSELNVNALLLGDSALYLCASSLDGSSYEQYFGPGTRLTVT.

The chain joins TRBV5-8 to TRBJ1-5, with 7 bases lining up with TRBD1. The CDR3 consists of 15 residues. The germline V gene has CDR1 SGHTS and CDR2 YDEGEE. After removal of 0 bases from V and 4 bases from J, the junction contained 4 bases not matched to a gene. CDR3 amino acids: CASSLGGTVNQPQHF. For the CDR3, the DNA is TGTGCCAGCAGCTTGGGCGGGACAGTTAATCAGCCCCAGCATTTT.

The chain has TRBV6-5 and TRBJ2-5; D gene ambiguous. The CDR3 runs 14 residues. V lost 4 bases and J 2 bases, leaving 11 bases between the germline ends. Germline CDR1 is MNHEY and CDR2 is SVGAGI. The CDR3 protein is CASSSVGVQETQYF. As DNA, the CDR3 is TGTGCCAGCAGTTCTGTGGGCGTGCAAGAGACCCAGTACTTC.

A few counts support this clone. The J gene is TRBJ2-7, the V gene TRBV2; 9 nucleotides line up with TRBD1. J lost 3 bases, V lost 5 bases, and 14 bases had no gene match. The CDR3 consists of 17 residues. CDR1 and CDR2 from the germline V gene are SNHLY and FYNNEI. The CDR3 nucleotides read TGTGCCAGCAGTACCCTTCCCTGGGGACAGGGTAGCTACGAGCAGTACTTC. Translation gives CASSTLPWGQGSYEQYF.

The V call is TRBV30, the J call TRBJ1-4; 8 positions match TRBD1. The CDR3 totals 19 residues. J was trimmed by 7 bases and V by 0 bases; bases with no gene match: 19. CDR1 is GTSNPN, CDR2 SVGIG, per germline (reference sequence). The CDR3 bases are TGTGCCTGGAGTGTACCAGGGACAGGAGCTCTCCTTGGATCTGAAAAACTGTTTTTT. It specifies CAWSVPGTGALLGSEKLFF.

This clone was counted only a few times. The chain is built from TRBV4-2 and TRBJ2-7; the D gene is possibly TRBD1 (5 bases). Trimming removed 1 base at V and 7 bases at J, with 17 bases between. The CDR3 covers 15 residues. CDR1 LGHNA and CDR2 YNFKEQ come from the germline V gene. The CDR3 nucleotides are TGTGCCAGCAGCCAAGGGGGCCCGGACGCTCGGGAGCAGTACTTC. The encoded protein is CASSQGGPDAREQYF.

The CDR3 spells CASSFRVLGTDTQYF. The CDR3 DNA is TGTGCCAGCAGTTTCAGGGTGTTGGGCACAGATACGCAGTATTTT. The V gene is TRBV6-6, the J gene TRBJ2-3; a weak D match, TRBD1 (5 bases). CDR3 length equals 15 residues. Germline V gene data show CDR1 as MNHNY and CDR2 as SVGAGI (reference sequence). The V and J ends lost 4 bases and 1 base respectively, with 12 bases between them.

The chain combines TRBV18 with TRBJ1-1; weak D call: TRBD1 (5 bases). The CDR3 is 17 residues long. V lost 1 base and J lost 1, with 16 bases in between. Germline assignment: CDR1 KGHSH and CDR2 LQKENI. The CDR3 nucleotides are TGTGCCAGCTCACCACTCCAGGGCAGTGTTCCGAACACTGAAGCTTTCTTT. Amino acids: CASSPLQGSVPNTEAFF.

The chain couples TRBV18 to TRBJ2-1; 7 nucleotides line up with TRBD2. The CDR3 covers 19 residues. Germline lookup yields CDR1 KGHSH and CDR2 LQKENI. V dropped 2 bases and J dropped 4; count of bases not matched to a gene: 17. The CDR3 protein is CASSPSEAGPNIPYNEQFF. For the CDR3, the DNA is TGTGCCAGCTCACCATCGGAAGCGGGACCTAACATACCTTACAATGAGCAGTTCTTC.

The chain employs TRBV27 and TRBJ1-5; TRBD1 matches 9 bases. After removal of 5 bases from V and 6 bases from J, the junction contained 8 bases not matched to a gene. The CDR3 is 15 amino acids. Germline CDR1 MNHEY, CDR2 SMNVEV (reference sequence). In DNA form, the CDR3 reads TGTGCCAGCAGTACCGGGACAGGGCACGGTCAGCCCCAGCATTTT. Translated: CASSTGTGHGQPQHF.

This sequence joins TRBV7-2 and TRBJ2-1; the D gene is possibly TRBD2 (6 bases). CDR3 length: 16 residues. Germline loops: CDR1 SGHTA, CDR2 FQGNSA. Deletions cut 5 bases from V and 3 bases from J, with 17 bases between. The CDR3 region is CASSPVEGLLYNEQFF. CDR3 sequence (DNA): TGTGCCAGCAGCCCAGTAGAGGGACTCCTCTACAATGAGCAGTTCTTC.

This clone was seen once. This chain joins TRBV6-1 and TRBJ2-3; D perhaps matches TRBD2 (5 bases). CDR1 MNHNS and CDR2 SASEGT come from the germline V gene. V lost 2 bases and J lost 0, with 9 bases in between. This CDR3 has 15 amino acids. For the CDR3, the DNA is TGTGCCAGCAGTGAAAGCGGCATCAGCACAGATACGCAGTATTTT. Translating it yields CASSESGISTDTQYF.

The chain uses TRBV27 and TRBJ2-1; TRBD2 agrees at 11 bases. The ends lost 6 bases at V and 6 bases at J; junction bases unmatched: 19. This CDR3 spans 19 amino acids. Germline CDR1 and CDR2: MNHEY and SMNVEV (reference sequence). The CDR3 is CASSPGGLPGLADVNEQFF. DNA of the CDR3: TGTGCCAGCAGCCCGGGTGGGTTACCGGGACTAGCGGATGTCAATGAGCAGTTCTTC.

V gene TRBV18 combines with J gene TRBJ1-1; D not resolved. This CDR3 has 15 amino acids. In germline, CDR1 is KGHSH, CDR2 LQKENI. V was cut by 6 bases and J by 4 bases, with 18 bases left in between. The CDR3 region is CASSPARGRLTEAFF. The DNA for the CDR3 is TGTGCCAGCTCCCCCGCCCGCGGGCGGCTCACTGAAGCTTTCTTT.

For the CDR3, the DNA is TGTGCCTGGAGTTTGGGGACAGGGGGCTATGGCTACACCTTC. Translating gives CAWSLGTGGYGYTF. The chain uses TRBV30 and TRBJ1-2; 11 bases map to TRBD1. The germline CDR1 and CDR2 sequences are GTSNPN and SVGIG (reference sequence). Trimming took 2 bases from V and 4 from J; bases not matched to a gene: 3. This CDR3 has 14 amino acids.

The J gene is TRBJ2-6, the V gene TRBV27, with 9 bases fitting TRBD1. The CDR3 has 18 residues. Germline loops: CDR1 MNHEY, CDR2 SMNVEV (reference sequence). Trimming cost V 1 base and J 2 bases; bases outside gene matches: 6. The CDR3 DNA reads TGTGCCAGCAGTTTATTTGGCGGGACAGGGACTGGGGCCAACGTCCTGACTTTC. This translates into CASSLFGGTGTGANVLTF.